The 18 T cell receptor beta chains presented below share a single source sample, sequenced in a study of neoadjuvant anti-PD-1 for oral cavity cancer. Time point of the sample: after neoadjuvant nivolumab, at surgical resection. This table comes from immunoSEQ multiplex PCR, and its TCRdb copy is limited to in-frame clones, with some not included. The sample carries fewer than 90,000 clones, 70% to 90% recorded once. Sequenced material: PBMCs, taken after nivolumab (anti-PD-1) treatment. These receptors originate from a person between 40 and 85 years old with oral cavity squamous cell carcinoma.

The V gene is TRBV7-8, the J gene TRBJ2-1; TRBD1 agrees at 8 bases. The CDR3 length is 13 residues. From germline, CDR1 is SGHVS and CDR2 FQNEAQ. Trimming at V came to 3 bases and at J to 7 bases, leaving 2 bases not matched to a gene. The CDR3 bases are TGTGCCAGCAGCTTCTGGACAGGGAATGAGCAGTTCTTC. Protein product: CASSFWTGNEQFF.

This chain connects TRBV6-1 to TRBJ1-2; perhaps TRBD1 as D (5 bases). Germline CDR1 reads MNHNS; CDR2 reads SASEGT. V was pared by 1 base and J by 2 bases, with 11 bases between. The CDR3 loop spans 15 amino acids. The CDR3 here is CASSEVGGSNYGYTF. For the CDR3, the DNA is TGTGCCAGCAGTGAAGTCGGGGGATCGAACTATGGCTACACCTTC.

The chain combines TRBV5-6 with TRBJ2-7; D is possibly TRBD2 (6 bases). CDR3 length: 15 amino acids. Germline values: CDR1 SGHDT, CDR2 YYEEEE. Trimming took 4 bases from V and 1 from J, leaving 15 bases between them. This CDR3 is CASSPSLASSYEQYF. The CDR3 DNA follows: TGTGCCAGCAGCCCCTCACTAGCATCATCCTACGAGCAGTACTTC. Full variable domain (remainder filled in from reference TRBV5-6 and TRBJ2-7): DAGVTQSPTHLIKTRGQQVTLRCSPKSGHDTVSWYQQALGQGPQFIFQYYEEEERQRGNFPDRFSGHQFPNYSSELNVNALLLGDSALYLCASSPSLASSYEQYFGPGTRLTVT.

This chain uses TRBV7-9 with TRBJ2-1; D uncertain. In germline, CDR1 is SEHNR, CDR2 FQNEAQ (reference sequence). V was shortened by 1 base and J by 6 bases, with 7 bases between the two germline ends. This CDR3 is built from 13 residues. CDR3 loop: CASSLEALNEQFF. The CDR3 bases are TGTGCCAGCAGCTTAGAAGCACTCAATGAGCAGTTCTTC.

V is TRBV25-1 and J is TRBJ2-7, with 8 positions matching TRBD1. Trimming at V came to 6 bases and at J to 0 bases, leaving 4 bases not matched to a gene. The CDR3 consists of 14 residues. Germline V CDR1 and CDR2: MGHDK, SYGVNS. The CDR3 protein is CASSFGQGSYEQYF. The DNA of the CDR3 is TGTGCCAGCAGCTTTGGACAGGGCTCCTACGAGCAGTACTTC.

This clone is large by share. The chain has TRBV28 and TRBJ1-2, with D unclear. Per the germline V gene, CDR1 is MDHEN and CDR2 is SYDVKM. This CDR3 has 14 residues. V shed 5 bases and J shed 4 bases, with 14 bases lying between them. The CDR3 bases are TGTGCCAGCAGTGCCTACCTCAGCGGCTATGGCTACACCTTC. Amino acids: CASSAYLSGYGYTF.

In this sample, this clone turned up once. The chain carries TRBV19 and TRBJ2-2, with D uncertain. Germline CDR1 LNHDA, CDR2 SQIVND (reference sequence). This CDR3 has 13 amino acids. The V and J ends lost 3 bases and 7 bases respectively, with 9 bases between them. CDR3 nucleotides: TGTGCCAGTAGTATTTTTGTTGGCGGGGAGCTGTTTTTT. As protein: CASSIFVGGELFF.

This clone was observed a few times. The J gene is TRBJ1-1, the V gene TRBV7-9, with unresolved D. The CDR3 has 13 amino acids. CDR1 and CDR2 (germline): SEHNR, FQNEAQ (reference sequence). V lost 5 bases, J lost 4 bases, and 11 bases lay in between. Here the CDR3 reads CASSPGTSTEAFF. CDR3 sequence (DNA): TGTGCCAGCAGCCCCGGTACGAGCACTGAAGCTTTCTTT.

CDR3 nucleotides: TGCAGCGTTGAAAAACTCGTTGGGGATAATGAGCAGTTCTTC. Its translation is CSVEKLVGDNEQFF. The chain uses TRBV29-1 and TRBJ2-1; D is unclear. V lost 2 bases and J lost 7, with 15 bases in between. Germline V lookup: CDR1 SQVTM, CDR2 ANQGSEA. This CDR3 has 14 residues.

V is TRBV11-2 and J is TRBJ2-5; 8 nucleotides line up with TRBD2. V lost 3 bases to trimming and J lost 1 base; unmatched junction nucleotides: 7. Germline V CDR1 and CDR2: SGHAT, FQNNGV. This CDR3 has 16 amino acids. The CDR3 region has the DNA TGTGCCAGCAGCTTCGTACTAGCGGCTACCCAAGAGACCCAGTACTTC. It encodes CASSFVLAATQETQYF.

The V gene is TRBV5-1, the J gene TRBJ2-1; D is undetermined. CDR1 SGHRS and CDR2 YFSETQ come from the germline V gene. The CDR3 sequence is 13 residues long. Trimming shortened V by 7 bases and J by 6 bases, and 14 bases separated the two germline ends. Here the CDR3 reads CASRINTVNEQFF. DNA for the CDR3: TGCGCCAGCCGAATAAATACGGTCAATGAGCAGTTCTTC.

The chain carries TRBV29-1 and TRBJ2-2, with TRBD1 matching over 8 bases. Germline CDR1 and CDR2: SQVTM and ANQGSEA. Trimming removed 2 bases from V and 1 base from J; junction bases left unmatched: 3. The CDR3 is 15 residues long. In DNA form, the CDR3 reads TGCAGCGTTGAACCTACAGGGGGGAACACCGGGGAGCTGTTTTTT. Amino acid sequence: CSVEPTGGNTGELFF.

The J gene is TRBJ2-7, the V gene TRBV2, with 9 bases identical to TRBD2. The CDR3 spans 16 residues. V was pared by 7 bases and J by 7 bases, with 17 bases of the junction left unmatched. The germline V gene has CDR1 SNHLY and CDR2 FYNNEI. CDR3: CASKYDDAAGGLEQYF. DNA for the CDR3: TGTGCCAGCAAGTACGACGACGCGGCGGGAGGGCTAGAGCAGTACTTC.

The chain combines TRBV5-1 with TRBJ2-7; tentatively, D is TRBD1 or TRBD2 (5 bases each). Per the germline V gene, CDR1 is SGHRS and CDR2 is YFSETQ. V lost 8 bases to trimming and J lost 5 bases, with 17 bases between them. This CDR3 is built from 13 residues. For the CDR3, the DNA is TGCGCCAGTAGGTTCGTCGGGGCCCACGAGCAGTACTTC. Its translation: CASRFVGAHEQYF.

V usage is TRBV7-8 and J usage is TRBJ1-2; D may be TRBD1 (6 bases). This CDR3 has 15 residues. CDR1 is SGHVS, CDR2 FQNEAQ, per germline. The V gene lost 1 base and the J gene lost 10 bases, with 19 bases spanning the gap. The CDR3 nucleotides are TGTGCCAGCAGCTTAGGTCCTATGGGGGGCGCGGACTACACCTTC. Protein: CASSLGPMGGADYTF.

V gene TRBV7-9 combines with J gene TRBJ1-2, with a tentative D call TRBD1 (6 bases). V was trimmed by 0 bases and J by 8 bases, leaving 10 bases between them. CDR3 size: 13 residues. The V gene's germline CDR1 is SEHNR and CDR2 FQNEAQ (reference sequence). CDR3 coding DNA: TGTGCCAGCAGCTTAGCGGGGGGACAAGGCTACACCTTC. Translation gives CASSLAGGQGYTF.

CDR3 coding DNA: TGCGCCAGCAGCCCCGGGGTAGCGGGTTTTGAAGAGACCCAGTACTTC. This translates into CASSPGVAGFEETQYF. V gene TRBV5-1 combines with J gene TRBJ2-5, with 7 bases matching TRBD2. Germline lookup yields CDR1 SGHRS and CDR2 YFSETQ. This CDR3 has 16 amino acids. V dropped 4 bases and J dropped 3; count of bases not matched to a gene: 12. The whole variable domain, remainder taken from reference TRBV5-1 and TRBJ2-5, is KAGVTQTPRYLIKTRGQQVTLSCSPISGHRSVSWYQQTPGQGLQFLFEYFSETQRNKGNFPGRFSGRQFSNSRSEMNVSTLELGDSALYLCASSPGVAGFEETQYFGPGTRLLVL.

The chain combines TRBV7-6 with TRBJ1-1, with TRBD1 matching 8 bases. Germline-derived CDR1 and CDR2 are SGHVS and FNYEAQ. CDR3 length: 15 amino acids. The V and J ends lost 1 base and 5 bases, in that order; junction bases with no gene match: 6. The CDR3 DNA reads TGTGCCAGCAGCTTAGAAGGACAGGGAAGGACTGAAGCTTTCTTT. Protein: CASSLEGQGRTEAFF.